The 8 T cell receptor beta chains listed next were all sequenced from one sample in a study of early stage breast cancer tumors. The protocol was immunoSEQ multiplex PCR, while the TCRdb copy is restricted to in-frame clones and leaves out a portion. The sample has about 36,000 clones; about 68% are singletons. Input material: blood. These receptor sequences come from a person in their sixties or seventies with breast cancer.

The CDR3 region has the DNA TGCGCCAGCCACCGCGGACTAGCGGGGGGGCAACGGAATGAGCAGTTCTTC. Translating gives CASHRGLAGGQRNEQFF. The rearrangement uses TRBV5-1 and TRBJ2-1; TRBD2 matches 15 bases. CDR1 SGHRS and CDR2 YFSETQ come from the germline V gene. This CDR3 has 17 residues. V trimming: 7 bases; J trimming: 7 bases; junction bases outside the gene matches: 12.

The chain combines TRBV29-1 with TRBJ2-7; D is possibly TRBD1 or TRBD2 (5 bases each). Per germline, CDR1 SQVTM and CDR2 ANQGSEA. Trimming removed 5 bases from V and 3 bases from J, with 20 bases in between. The CDR3 runs 15 residues. Written as DNA, the CDR3 is TGCAGCGTTTCCAAGCGGTGGCAGGGTGGCTACGAGCAGTACTTC. Its translation is CSVSKRWQGGYEQYF.

The genes are TRBV2 and TRBJ1-1; no definite D call. Looked up from germline, CDR1 is SNHLY and CDR2 is FYNNEI. This CDR3 is 14 amino acids long. V was trimmed by 4 bases and J by 3 bases, leaving 12 bases between them. This chain's CDR3 is CASSVRVWDTEAFF. The CDR3 DNA reads as TGTGCCAGCAGTGTAAGGGTTTGGGACACTGAAGCTTTCTTT.

In this sample, this clone turned up a few times. CDR3 sequence reads: CASSLAGQGLWTEAFF. The DNA for the CDR3 is TGTGCCAGCAGCTTGGCCGGGCAGGGTTTGTGGACTGAAGCTTTCTTT. The chain joins TRBV5-5 to TRBJ1-1; possible D gene TRBD1, 5 bases. Germline CDR1 reads SGHKS; CDR2 reads YYEKEE (reference sequence). The V end lost 0 bases, the J end lost 5 bases, and 17 bases lay between the germline ends. The CDR3 runs to 16 residues.

The V and J genes are TRBV27 and TRBJ2-5, with 8 positions matching TRBD2. The CDR3 extends over 15 amino acids. The V gene end was trimmed by 7 bases and the J gene end by 5 bases; junction bases not matched to a gene: 12. CDR1 and CDR2 from the germline V gene are MNHEY and SMNVEV (reference sequence). CDR3: CASTESRGGEETQYF. The CDR3 DNA sequence: TGTGCCAGCACCGAAAGCCGGGGGGGAGAGGAGACCCAGTACTTC.

Comments on this clone: An end of the junction differs from the germline gene, which may be a read error. This CDR3 is CASREGIQPGGEQYF. In DNA, the CDR3 is TGTGCCAGCAGAGAAGGGATCCAGCCCGGCGGCGAGCAGTACTTC. The chain links TRBV6-1 to TRBJ2-7; D remains ambiguous. This CDR3 contains 15 residues. Per the germline V gene, CDR1 is MNHNS and CDR2 is SASEGT.

CDR3 DNA: TGTGCCAGCAGCCAAGACGGGGGGCGCAATGGTGAGAGCAATCAGCCCCAGCATTTT. This codes for CASSQDGGRNGESNQPQHF. The chain couples TRBV7-9 to TRBJ1-5; a possible D gene is TRBD1 (6 bases). Germline V CDR1 and CDR2: SEHNR, FQNEAQ (reference sequence). This CDR3 spans 19 amino acids. V was trimmed by 5 bases and J by 1 base, leaving 24 bases between them. Drawing the rest from reference TRBV7-9 and TRBJ1-5, the complete variable domain is DTGVSQNPRHKITKRGQNVTFRCDPISEHNRLYWYRQTLGQGPEFLTYFQNEAQLEKSRLLSDRFSAERPKGSFSTLEIQRTEQGDSAMYLCASSQDGGRNGESNQPQHFGDGTRLSIL.

A few counts support this clone. In DNA, the CDR3 is TGTGCCAGCAGATCGGACAGGGTGAGCTATGGCTACACCTTC. It encodes CASRSDRVSYGYTF. V is TRBV5-4 and J is TRBJ1-2; 8 bases fit TRBD1. The CDR3 runs to 14 residues. Losses at the gene ends were 5 bases for V and 4 bases for J; bases not matched to a gene: 7. The germline V gene encodes CDR1 SGHNT and CDR2 YYREEE (reference sequence).